Listed below are T cell receptor beta chains from one sample, sequenced in a study of shared clonotypes between healthy human individuals. Profiling relied on immunoSEQ multiplex PCR, and the TCRdb table lists in-frame clones only, not all of them. The table lists millions of clones, 85% to 95% of them singletons, with about 0.39% in the top ten. The sample consisted of naive CD4+ T cells from PBMCs. The source of these receptors is a young man in good health. Some clones in this sample may be carry-over from other donors' samples. CDR3s include the opening cysteine and the closing phenylalanine or tryptophan.

j_gene	v_gene	CDR3aa
TRBJ1-6	TRBV28	CASSIGQGHSPLHF
TRBJ2-5	TRBV15	CATSRGGTPQETQYF
TRBJ1-1	TRBV6-5	CASSPRVNTEAFF
TRBJ2-3	TRBV7-3	CASSNSGRADTQYF
TRBJ2-2	TRBV11-2	CASSPRLAAFTGELFF
TRBJ2-1	TRBV11-2	CASSPLSGGRYNNEQFF
TRBJ2-3	TRBV11-3	CASSLGLAGSTDTQYF
TRBJ2-7	TRBV11-1	CASSSPPLDEQYF
TRBJ2-7	TRBV13	CASSPDRHSYEQYF
TRBJ1-4	TRBV5-1	CASSPAGTGDEKLFF
TRBJ2-1	TRBV27	CASTSRGLVKPQFF
TRBJ1-3	TRBV5-1	CASSSSTSGNTIYF
TRBJ2-1	TRBV11-2	CASSFTGARRYNEQFF
TRBJ2-3	TRBV18	CASSPFLDTQYF
TRBJ1-2	TRBV19	CASSTDKARNYGYTF
TRBJ2-7	TRBV28	CASSSTVSGLLGYEQYF
TRBJ2-7	TRBV5-1	CASSLALSVREQYF
TRBJ2-5	TRBV5-1	CASSLDRVGETQYF
TRBJ2-7	TRBV10-3	CAIRRGSPDYEQYF
TRBJ1-2	TRBV9	CASSVGGTYGYTF
TRBJ2-5	TRBV7-8	CASSTLTTGGETQYF
TRBJ2-7	TRBV29-1	CSALLSGTPNYEQYF
TRBJ2-1	TRBV5-1	CASSLGQGDEQFF
TRBJ2-7	TRBV30	CAWSPQPPYEQYF
TRBJ1-5	TRBV19	CASTSPRDRRNQPQHF
TRBJ2-3	TRBV4-2	CASSQEWRATDTQYF
TRBJ2-7	TRBV28	CASSLSGAKEGYEQYF
TRBJ2-2	TRBV10-3	CATSTGQTNTGELFF
TRBJ1-4	TRBV4-1	CASSTPRGTGINEKLFF
TRBJ1-5	TRBV12-2	CASRTTDGRSNSNQPQHF
TRBJ2-5	TRBV18	CASSPNPSGSRTETQYF
TRBJ2-7	TRBV28	CATRFEVYEQYF
TRBJ2-1	TRBV7-9	CASSTIRDANNEQFF
TRBJ2-7	TRBV13	CASSAGTVSSYEQYF
TRBJ2-7	TRBV7-2	CASSLGRRYEQYF
TRBJ2-2	TRBV5-1	CASSLPSVNTGELFF
TRBJ1-1	TRBV5-4	CAITVTTNTEAFF
TRBJ1-1	TRBV28	CASGGGLTEAFF
TRBJ2-5	TRBV7-3	CASSRGGLRETQYF
TRBJ1-1	TRBV9	CASSAHTSDGVAFF
TRBJ1-2	TRBV7-6	CASSLATRDRGAGYTF
TRBJ1-1	TRBV5-4	CASSNLGQGFYTEAFF
TRBJ2-7	TRBV5-4	CASSGSGAPREAYEQYF
TRBJ1-3	TRBV27	CASSLDRAGNTIYF
TRBJ1-2	TRBV7-8	CASSLDRAYGYTF
TRBJ2-1	TRBV7-9	CASSLERDEQFF
TRBJ1-2	TRBV7-9	CASSPSRGRQGYTF
TRBJ2-4	TRBV28	CASSFGGPIQYF
TRBJ1-2	TRBV18	CASSPGLRDGYTF
TRBJ2-7	TRBV5-4	CASSLFGEQYF
TRBJ2-1	TRBV9	CASSVLGSYNEQFF
TRBJ2-6	TRBV5-6	CASGDGTYSGANVLTF
TRBJ1-5	TRBV2	CASSTGRVNQPQHF
TRBJ1-2	TRBV7-9	CASSFPGPNRGYTF
TRBJ2-3	TRBV5-1	CASSLALDPTDTQYF
TRBJ1-4	TRBV18	CASSPFTNGGTNEKLFF